The 16 T cell receptor beta chains reported below all come from one sample, sequenced in a study of shared clonotypes between healthy human individuals. Clones were read by immunoSEQ multiplex PCR, and TCRdb kept only the in-frame ones, dropping some. This sample carries roughly 500,000 clones, roughly 77% of them seen once, and the ten largest clones take 13%. Sequenced input: PBMCs. These receptors were taken from a woman aged 40 to 49 in good health. Some clones in this sample may be carry-over from other donors' samples.

This chain uses TRBV5-8 with TRBJ2-1, with 10 bases aligning to TRBD1. The junction had 8 bases not matched to a gene; V was cut back by 4 bases and J by 7 bases. Germline lookup yields CDR1 SGHTS and CDR2 YDEGEE. The CDR3 runs to 15 residues. The CDR3 here is CASSPGQGLRNEQFF. DNA of the CDR3: TGTGCCAGCAGCCCGGGACAGGGGTTACGGAATGAGCAGTTCTTC.

This sequence joins TRBV10-3 and TRBJ2-5, with D tentatively TRBD2 (5 bases). V was trimmed by 2 bases and J by 6 bases, leaving 10 bases between them. Germline V gene sequence: CDR1 ENHRY, CDR2 SYGVKD. The CDR3 spans 13 residues. The CDR3 bases are TGTGCCATCAGTGAGGCCGGGATGAAGACCCAGTACTTC. It encodes CAISEAGMKTQYF.

The gene calls are TRBV10-3 and TRBJ1-2; perhaps TRBD1 as D (6 bases). The germline CDR1 and CDR2 sequences are ENHRY and SYGVKD. The V and J ends lost 5 bases and 2 bases respectively, with 9 bases between them. The CDR3 is 13 residues long. CDR3 residues: CAISLGQNYGYTF. CDR3 nucleotide sequence: TGTGCCATCAGTCTAGGACAGAACTATGGCTACACCTTC.

The chain uses TRBV5-6 and TRBJ2-5; no clear D gene. Trimming left V 0 bases short and J 5 bases short, with 8 bases between. CDR3 size: 13 residues. The germline V gene has CDR1 SGHDT and CDR2 YYEEEE. The chain's CDR3 is CASSLVVGETQYF. For the CDR3, the DNA is TGTGCCAGCAGCTTGGTAGTGGGGGAGACCCAGTACTTC.

This clone was seen only a few times. The chain employs TRBV30 and TRBJ1-2, with a possible D match to TRBD1 (5 bases). With 0 bases removed from V and 3 bases from J, the gap between germline ends came to 8 bases. Germline V lookup: CDR1 GTSNPN, CDR2 SVGIG (reference sequence). The CDR3 loop spans 13 amino acids. Written as DNA, the CDR3 is TGTGCCTGGAGTGTATCCAGGGACTATGGCTACACCTTC. This sequence encodes CAWSVSRDYGYTF.

This chain uses TRBV14 with TRBJ2-4; 7 bases line up with TRBD1. Trimming cost V 1 base and J 6 bases; bases outside gene matches: 18. This CDR3 region has 19 residues. CDR1 and CDR2 (germline): SGHDN, FVKESK. CDR3 sequence (DNA): TGTGCCAGCAGCCAAGTAAGGGGGCAGGATCCGGCTTCGAGAAACATTCAGTACTTC. Residues: CASSQVRGQDPASRNIQYF.

The V call is TRBV4-3, the J call TRBJ2-3; 11 bases agree with TRBD2. CDR3 length: 15 amino acids. J gave up 0 bases and V 6 bases, and 2 bases lay outside the gene matches. From germline, CDR1 is LGHNA and CDR2 YSLEER. The DNA of the CDR3 is TGCGCCAGCAGTCGACTAGCGGGAAGCACAGATACGCAGTATTTT. Amino acid sequence: CASSRLAGSTDTQYF.

The chain joins TRBV29-1 to TRBJ1-1; possibly TRBD1 for D (5 bases). The germline CDR1 and CDR2 sequences are SQVTM and ANQGSEA. The CDR3 loop spans 13 amino acids. V lost 7 bases and J 4 bases, leaving 16 bases between the germline ends. CDR3 residues: CSGSVRGGTEAFF. CDR3 DNA: TGCAGCGGCTCTGTACGGGGCGGCACTGAAGCTTTCTTT.

This clone was seen repeatedly, ten times or more. The chain is built from TRBV11-2 and TRBJ1-4, with a tentative D call TRBD1 (5 bases). V gave up 2 bases and J gave up 8 bases, with 9 bases separating them. This CDR3 region has 13 residues. Germline-derived CDR1 and CDR2 are SGHAT and FQNNGV. The CDR3 bases are TGTGCCAGCAGCTTATCAGGGCGAGAAAAACTGTTTTTT. Protein product: CASSLSGREKLFF.

This chain joins TRBV4-1 and TRBJ2-7; 13 nucleotides agree with TRBD2. Germline V gene sequence: CDR1 MGHRA, CDR2 YSYEKL. This CDR3 comprises 14 residues. The junction had 5 bases not matched to a gene; V was cut back by 3 bases and J by 9 bases. The CDR3: CASSQSGLAGWQYF. CDR3 bases: TGCGCCAGCAGCCAGTCGGGACTAGCGGGATGGCAGTACTTC.

This CDR3 is CASSAGGQGRSPLHF. The CDR3 DNA follows: TGTGCCAGCAGCGCGGGGGGACAGGGGCGTTCACCCCTCCACTTT. The chain uses TRBV9 and TRBJ1-6; 10 nucleotides match TRBD1. Germline CDR1 and CDR2: SGDLS and YYNGEE. CDR3 length equals 15 residues. V shed 3 bases and J 9 bases; nucleotides not matched to a gene: 6.

V is TRBV5-1 and J is TRBJ2-7, with D possibly being TRBD1 or TRBD2 (5 bases each). Trimming shortened V by 3 bases and J by 6 bases, and 13 bases separated the two germline ends. This CDR3 has 13 residues. Germline loops: CDR1 SGHRS, CDR2 YFSETQ. In nucleotides, the CDR3 is TGCGCCAGCAGCTACCAGGGAGCCGGCGAGCAGTACTTC. Translating it yields CASSYQGAGEQYF.

This clone was detected a few times. The gene calls are TRBV28 and TRBJ2-7; TRBD1 matches at 7 bases. The germline CDR1 and CDR2 sequences are MDHEN and SYDVKM. The junction had 9 bases not matched to a gene; V was cut back by 7 bases and J by 3 bases. The CDR3 spans 14 residues. CDR3 loop: CASIGGQTDYEQYF. In DNA form, the CDR3 reads TGTGCCAGCATTGGGGGACAGACAGACTACGAGCAGTACTTC. Based on the CDR3 plus reference TRBV28 and TRBJ2-7, the full variable domain is DVKVTQSSRYLVKRTGEKVFLECVQDMDHENMFWYRQDPGLGLRLIYFSYDVKMKEKGDIPEGYSVSREKKERFSLILESASTNQTSMYLCASIGGQTDYEQYFGPGTRLTVT.

The chain links TRBV15 to TRBJ2-5; D may be TRBD2 (5 bases). CDR3 length equals 16 residues. Trimming took off 4 bases at V and 0 bases at J, with 15 bases between the two ends. The germline CDR1 and CDR2 sequences are LNHNV and YYDKDF (reference sequence). The DNA of the CDR3 is TGTGCCACCAGCAACCCCTCCCGGGGAAACCAAGAGACCCAGTACTTC. Translated, it gives CATSNPSRGNQETQYF. The whole variable domain, remainder taken from reference TRBV15 and TRBJ2-5, is DAMVIQNPRYQVTQFGKPVTLSCSQTLNHNVMYWYQQKSSQAPKLLFHYYDKDFNNEADTPDNFQSRRPNTSFCFLDIRSPGLGDTAMYLCATSNPSRGNQETQYFGPGTRLLVL.

The genes are TRBV2 and TRBJ2-6; TRBD2 is a possible D gene (5 bases). The germline V gene has CDR1 SNHLY and CDR2 FYNNEI. Trimming shortened V by 8 bases and J by 0 bases, and 8 bases separated the two germline ends. The CDR3 spans 14 residues. The CDR3 sequence is CASGESSGANVLTF. For the CDR3, the DNA is TGTGCCAGCGGGGAGAGCTCTGGGGCCAACGTCCTGACTTTC.

V and J are TRBV10-3 and TRBJ1-6; D ambiguous. V was shortened by 3 bases and J by 5 bases, with 11 bases between the two germline ends. The CDR3 runs 15 residues. Per germline, CDR1 ENHRY and CDR2 SYGVKD. The CDR3 nucleotides read TGTGCCATCAGTGAAGACCCGCAGAATAATTCACCCCTCCACTTT. It translates to CAISEDPQNNSPLHF.